This record looks at one T cell receptor beta chain sequence and its context. Its antigen is unidentified. The sample is drawn from a study of CD8 T cells in Susac syndrome. The CDR3 runs 16 residues. The V and J ends lost 5 bases and 6 bases respectively, with 20 bases between them. Germline CDR1 and CDR2: SGHTA and FQGNSA. Negative isolation yielded CD8+ and CD4+ T cells; FACS enriched TEMRA cells. Study conclusions and caveats: An acknowledgment was made by the study that its TCR sequencing and HLA analysis involved relatively few individuals.

When the RNA was reverse transcribed, random hexamers were used with an input of roughly 0.45 to 1 ug. TCRdb fed the immunoSEQ multiplex PCR reads into MiXCR, producing one record per CDR3 protein. The sample lists 100,000 to 150,000 distinct CDR3 sequences, over 90% occurring once. This chain links TRBV7-2 with TRBJ1-5, with TRBD1 as a possible D gene (6 bases). The material sequenced was CD4+ T cells from PBMCs. This receptor was obtained from a human donor with Susac syndrome. CDR3: CASSPTGQVLGQPQHF. CDR3 in DNA: TGTGCCAGCAGCCCCACAGGGCAGGTACTAGGTCAGCCCCAGCATTTT. Using reference TRBV7-2 and TRBJ1-5 for the parts outside the CDR3, the full variable domain is GAGVSQSPSNKVTEKGKDVELRCDPISGHTALYWYRQSLGQGLEFLIYFQGNSAPDKSGLPSDRFSAERTGGSVSTLTIQRTQQEDSAVYLCASSPTGQVLGQPQHFGDGTRLSIL.